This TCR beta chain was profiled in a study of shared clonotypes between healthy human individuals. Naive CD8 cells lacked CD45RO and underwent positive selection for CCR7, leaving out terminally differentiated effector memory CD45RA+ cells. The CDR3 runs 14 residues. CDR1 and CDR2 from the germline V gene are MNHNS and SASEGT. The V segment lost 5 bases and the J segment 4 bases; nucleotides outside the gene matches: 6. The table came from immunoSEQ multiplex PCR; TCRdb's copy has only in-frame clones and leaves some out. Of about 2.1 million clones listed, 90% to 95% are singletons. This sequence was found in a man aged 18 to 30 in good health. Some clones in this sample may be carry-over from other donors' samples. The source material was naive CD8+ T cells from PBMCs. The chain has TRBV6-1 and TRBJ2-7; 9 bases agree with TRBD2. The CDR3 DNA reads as TGTGCCAGCAGTTTAGCGGGAGAAACTTACGAGCAGTACTTC. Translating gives CASSLAGETYEQYF.